The entry that follows covers one T cell receptor beta chain sequence. What it recognizes is unknown. These data come from a study of beta chain features in type 1 diabetes. The V end lost 4 bases, the J end lost 7 bases, and 26 bases lay between the germline ends. Germline CDR1 and CDR2: SGHTS and YDEGEE. The CDR3 contains 17 residues. General observations from the study: Insertions at VDJ junctions were less frequent in type 1 diabetes patients. These patients also deleted more nucleotides at the same junctions. Within patients, naive, central memory and Treg TCRB repertoires seemed more similar than within healthy donors. TCRB rearrangement may or may not be influenced by HLA type; here this remained unresolved. PCR might preferentially amplify shorter templates, equally in patients and controls.

Expressed TCRB transcripts were sequenced after all isolated RNA was converted to cDNA. Sequencing was performed with immunoSEQ multiplex PCR; in TCRdb, only in-frame clones are kept and a portion is missing. In the table there are 150,000 or so clones, 7% to 10% of which are singletons. The chain carries TRBV5-8 and TRBJ1-2; no clear D. Sequencing used central memory CD4+ T cells from blood. This TCR derives from a woman younger than 35 in good health. CDR3 protein: CASSPTTGSQGVGGYTF. For the CDR3, the DNA is TGTGCCAGCAGCCCGACGACGGGGTCCCAAGGAGTTGGTGGCTACACCTTC.